These 2 T cell receptor beta chains were sequenced from one sample in a study of long-term antiretroviral therapy in people with HIV. At the survey level, the v3.0 immunoSEQ assay was run. Data came from immunoSEQ multiplex PCR; TCRdb stores just in-frame clones and leaves some out. The repertoire holds about 24,000 clones, around 83% seen once, with less than 25% in the top ten. Sequences were derived from unsorted PBMCs, sampled 0.4 years after starting antiretroviral therapy. The receptors were sampled from a man aged 45 to 65 with HIV.

This sequence joins TRBV28 and TRBJ1-5; D is unresolved. The CDR3 is made up of 11 amino acids. Trimming took 3 bases from V and 3 from J, leaving 0 bases between them. CDR1 and CDR2 from the germline V gene are MDHEN and SYDVKM. CDR3 protein: CASSFNQPQHF. CDR3 in DNA: TGTGCCAGCAGTTTCAATCAGCCCCAGCATTTT. Full variable domain (rest looked up from reference TRBV28 and TRBJ1-5): DVKVTQSSRYLVKRTGEKVFLECVQDMDHENMFWYRQDPGLGLRLIYFSYDVKMKEKGDIPEGYSVSREKKERFSLILESASTNQTSMYLCASSFNQPQHFGDGTRLSIL.

The chain uses TRBV19 and TRBJ1-6; a weak D match, TRBD1 (5 bases). The germline V gene encodes CDR1 LNHDA and CDR2 SQIVND (reference sequence). The V end lost 7 bases, the J end lost 2 bases, and 12 bases lay between the germline ends. CDR3 length equals 15 residues. The CDR3 sequence: CASMRGSTYNSPLHF. The CDR3 DNA is TGTGCCAGTATGCGGGGGAGTACCTATAATTCACCCCTCCACTTT.